This T cell receptor (beta chain) was observed in a study of CD8 T cells in ankylosing spondylitis. In TCRdb, the 5' RACE reads were re-called with MiXCR into one record per CDR3 protein. This sample carries 230,000 or so distinct CDR3 sequences, 15% to 20% of them seen once, and the ten largest clones take approximately 33%. This clonotype occurred a few times. Trimming left V 0 bases short and J 1 base short, with 8 bases between. Per germline, CDR1 MNHEY and CDR2 SVGAGI. The CDR3 has 15 residues. J is TRBJ2-3 and V is TRBV6-5, with D possibly being TRBD1 (5 bases). Sample: blood, either unsorted or a sorted T cell fraction (not recorded which). This clonotype originated in a male donor with ankylosing spondylitis or in good health (not recorded which). The CDR3 is CASSYSDTGTDTQYF. CDR3 nucleotide sequence: TGTGCCAGCAGTTACTCGGACACAGGCACAGATACGCAGTATTTT.